This is a list of T cell receptor beta chains from one sample in a study of cytomegalovirus exposure and HLA in healthy donors. Assay: immunoSEQ multiplex PCR; the TCRdb copy retains only in-frame clones and omits some. The table for this sample gives approximately 38,000 clones. The sample consisted of PBMCs. These receptors were collected from a man in his forties in good health and CMV-seropositive. Both conserved end residues are trimmed from each CDR3. D genes are given only for firm matches.

>14|-|TRBV25-1
ASTPRDRGSYNEQF
>14|-|TRBV6-6
ASRLYPDLDNEKLF
>12|TRBD1|TRBV6-1
ASEGTAGYNEQF
>12|TRBD1|TRBV19
ASTPGQSTYEQY
>18|TRBD1|TRBV18
ASSPFFAGTGAATNEKLF
>14|TRBD1|TRBV5-6
ASSIPQGGSTDTQY
>11|-|TRBV6-5
ASINDSGNTIY
>12|TRBD1|TRBV5-1
ASSTGDMNTEAF
>13|-|TRBV7-8
ASSPDRFSQETQY
>13|-|TRBV7-8
ASSLTGTPNTEAF
>12|-|TRBV9
ASSPRGLTEELF
>11|-|TRBV2
ASSPGSRETQY
>13|TRBD2|TRBV5-1
ASKTSGSVSYEQY
>14|TRBD1|TRBV19
ASSRGGTGGLETQY
>12|-|TRBV5-8
ASGTRGSSYEQY
>14|-|TRBV19
ASSIDHPGSPDGYT
>11|-|TRBV25-1
ASSWAGNYGYT
>11|-|TRBV9
ASPQQGPYEQY
>13|-|TRBV6-6
ASSYGSGSGNTIY
>13|TRBD2|TRBV7-8
ASSLAGGPNGKGY
>12|TRBD1|TRBV5-1
ASGTGYNRDTQY
>11|-|TRBV2
ASSRQENEKLF
>12|TRBD2|TRBV29-1
STTREGGTDTQY
>12|-|TRBV4-2
ASSQDLLGGEQF